This paragraph reports one T cell receptor beta chain. The CDR3 covers 15 residues. The ends lost 4 bases at V and 1 base at J; junction bases unmatched: 5. Germline V gene data show CDR1 as MNHNS and CDR2 as SASEGT. This sample was taken from a study of cytomegalovirus exposure and HLA in healthy donors. The PCR ran on 60 Vbeta and 13 Jbeta primers. Assay: immunoSEQ multiplex PCR; the TCRdb copy retains only in-frame clones and omits some. The sample has nearly 110,000 clones, about 84% seen once. The rearrangement uses TRBV6-1 and TRBJ2-5, with TRBD1 identical over 8 bases. The clonotype was recovered from a young man in good health and CMV-seronegative. Input material: PBMCs. CDR3 DNA: TGTGCCAGCAGTGGGGACAGGTCGAGCCAAGAGACCCAGTACTTC. Translating it yields CASSGDRSSQETQYF.